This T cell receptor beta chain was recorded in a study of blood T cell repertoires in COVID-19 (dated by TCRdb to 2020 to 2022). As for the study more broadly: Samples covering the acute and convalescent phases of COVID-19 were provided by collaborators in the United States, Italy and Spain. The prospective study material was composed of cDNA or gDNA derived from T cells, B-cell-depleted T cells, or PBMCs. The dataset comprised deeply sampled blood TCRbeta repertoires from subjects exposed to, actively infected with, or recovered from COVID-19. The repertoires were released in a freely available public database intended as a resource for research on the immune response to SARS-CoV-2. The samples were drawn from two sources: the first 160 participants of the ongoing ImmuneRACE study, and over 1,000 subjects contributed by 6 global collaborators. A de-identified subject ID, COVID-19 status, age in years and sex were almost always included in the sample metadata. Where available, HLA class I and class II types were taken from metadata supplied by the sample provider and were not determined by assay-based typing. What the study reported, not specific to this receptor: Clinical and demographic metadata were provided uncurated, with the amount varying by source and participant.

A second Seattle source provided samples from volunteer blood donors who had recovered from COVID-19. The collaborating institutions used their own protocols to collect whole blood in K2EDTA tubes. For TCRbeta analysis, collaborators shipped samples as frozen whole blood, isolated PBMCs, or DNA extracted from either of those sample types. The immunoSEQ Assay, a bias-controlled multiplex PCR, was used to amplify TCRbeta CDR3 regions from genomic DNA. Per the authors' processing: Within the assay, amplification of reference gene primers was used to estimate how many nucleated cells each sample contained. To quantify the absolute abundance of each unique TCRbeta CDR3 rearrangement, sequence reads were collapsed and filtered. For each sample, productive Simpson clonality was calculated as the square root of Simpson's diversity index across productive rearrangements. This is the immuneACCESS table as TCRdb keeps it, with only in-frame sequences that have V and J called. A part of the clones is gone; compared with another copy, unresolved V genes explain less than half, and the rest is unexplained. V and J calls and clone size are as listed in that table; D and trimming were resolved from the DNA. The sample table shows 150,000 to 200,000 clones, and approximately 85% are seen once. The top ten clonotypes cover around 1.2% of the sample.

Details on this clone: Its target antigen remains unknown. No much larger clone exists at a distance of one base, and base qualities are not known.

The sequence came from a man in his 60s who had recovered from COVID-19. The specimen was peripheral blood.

At the DNA level, the sequence is TGCGCCAGCAGCTTCAGCGGGGGTGGCACCGGGGAGCTGTTTTTT. It specifies CASSFSGGGTGELFF. The V and J segments used are TRBV5-1 and TRBJ2-2; a stretch of 8 junction bases matches TRBD2. The germline V gene encodes CDR1 SGHRS and CDR2 YFSETQ. Compared with germline, V lacks 2 bases and J lacks 4 bases; bases without a gene match: 4. Measured from the cysteine to the phenylalanine, the CDR3 is 15 residues long. The read is trimmed to its CDR3 DNA, 45 bases read in frame from base 1.